The subject of this entry is one T cell receptor beta chain. Its antigen remains unidentified. CDR1 and CDR2 from the germline V gene are LNHDA and SQIVND (reference sequence). CDR3 size: 13 residues. The germline V and J ends were trimmed by 9 bases and 4 bases, with 13 bases remaining between them. These data originate in a study of T cell responses to AZD1222 COVID-19 vaccine. The study, taken as a whole, reports: Repertoires were obtained only post-peak T cell response. Recipients of two AZD1222 doses showed rising Spike-specific TCR breadth and depth. Epitopes outside B.1.351 and B.1.1.7 mutated regions reportedly drew nearly half of spike TCRs. White British donors predominated, females outnumbered males, and clonal diversity was possibly underestimated.

The table came from immunoSEQ multiplex PCR; TCRdb's copy has only in-frame clones and leaves some out. This table has tens of thousands of clones, about nine tenths appearing once. The input for sequencing was peripheral blood, taken 28 days after the second AZD1222 dose. The chain carries TRBV19 and TRBJ1-5; D is ambiguous. The TCR sequence derives from an adult who received the AZD1222 COVID-19 vaccine. Written as DNA, the CDR3 is TGTGCCAGCAGACAAGTTCTAAATCAGCCCCAGCATTTT. It codes for CASRQVLNQPQHF.